There are a few counts of the clone carrying this T cell receptor (beta chain). Its specificity is unknown. The CDR3 loop spans 13 amino acids. With 5 bases removed from V and 3 bases from J, the gap between germline ends came to 11 bases. Germline-derived CDR1 and CDR2 are LGHDT and YNNKEL (reference sequence). Total RNA amounts of at least 6 micrograms were extracted per sample. A J-beta primer mix and a sample-barcoded 5' primer were used in a second PCR of about 7 to 12 cycles. MiXCR was run by TCRdb on the 5' RACE reads, yielding one entry per CDR3 protein. The profile covers roughly 1,700,000 distinct CDR3 sequences, with approximately 28% appearing a single time and around 7.7% taken by the ten largest. This sample is part of a study of blood T cells in healthy people across ages. Study findings and constraints: The authors considered diversity estimates from one million T cells to be underestimates. Without sorted subsets, naive and antigen-experienced compartments could not be conclusively compared. TCR beta diversity per million T cells fell roughly linearly with age.

The chain combines TRBV3-1 with TRBJ2-7; weak D call: TRBD2 (6 bases). This sequence was found in a woman in her 30s in good health. The sequencing sample was made of blood. CDR3 sequence reads: CASSVGSGYEQYF. The CDR3 DNA reads as TGTGCCAGCAGCGTGGGTAGCGGCTACGAGCAGTACTTC.